What follows are 3 T cell receptor beta chains derived from one specimen sequenced in a study of T cell changes during pregnancy in multiple sclerosis. Sequenced by immunoSEQ multiplex PCR; TCRdb stores in-frame clones only, minus some. The table records under 150,000 clones, 95% to 98% of them present only once. Material: peripheral blood, obtained after pregnancy. These receptors were collected from a female donor with multiple sclerosis, enrolled in a pregnancy study.

This clone was seen only once. This rearrangement joins TRBV9 to TRBJ2-2, with D tentatively TRBD2 (5 bases). Between the trimmed V and J ends, which lost 4 bases and 6 bases, there was a span of 16 bases. The CDR3 is 15 amino acids. Germline lookup yields CDR1 SGDLS and CDR2 YYNGEE. DNA of the CDR3: TGTGCCAGCAGCTCCCGGACGGCGGGCTCCGGGGAGCTGTTTTTT. This translates into CASSSRTAGSGELFF. The full variable domain, in which reference TRBV9 and TRBJ2-2 provide the parts outside the CDR3, is DSGVTQTPKHLITATGQRVTLRCSPRSGDLSVYWYQQSLDQGLQFLIQYYNGEERAKGNILERFSAQQFPDLHSELNLSSLELGDSALYFCASSSRTAGSGELFFGEGSRLTVL.

The chain combines TRBV9 with TRBJ2-4; no definite D call. This CDR3 is built from 16 residues. Deletions cut 0 bases from V and 6 bases from J, with 16 bases between. From germline, CDR1 is SGDLS and CDR2 YYNGEE. Written as DNA, the CDR3 is TGTGCCAGCAGCGTAGGCCCTCTCTGGGCCGTAAACATTCAGTACTTC. It is translated as CASSVGPLWAVNIQYF.

V is TRBV28 and J is TRBJ1-4, with D unclear. CDR3 length: 10 amino acids. Per the germline V gene, CDR1 is MDHEN and CDR2 is SYDVKM. With 11 bases removed from V and 8 bases from J, the gap between germline ends came to 9 bases. CDR3 DNA sequence: TGTGCCGCGGGGAAAGAAAAACTGTTTTTT. Translation gives CAAGKEKLFF.